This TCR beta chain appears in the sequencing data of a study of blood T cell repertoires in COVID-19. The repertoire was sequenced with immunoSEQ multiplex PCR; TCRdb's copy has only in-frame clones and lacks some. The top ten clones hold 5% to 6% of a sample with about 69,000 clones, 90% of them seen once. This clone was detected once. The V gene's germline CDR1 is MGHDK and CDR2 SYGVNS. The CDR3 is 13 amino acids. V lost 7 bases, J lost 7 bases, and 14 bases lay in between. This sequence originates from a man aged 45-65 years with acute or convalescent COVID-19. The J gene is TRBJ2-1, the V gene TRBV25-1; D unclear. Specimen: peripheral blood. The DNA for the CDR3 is TGTGCCAGCACCCCCGAACCAGGTAATGAGCAGTTCTTC. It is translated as CASTPEPGNEQFF.